These 22 T cell receptor beta chains were all obtained from the same sample, sequenced in a study of radiotherapy plus CTLA-4 blockade in lung cancer. Sequenced by immunoSEQ multiplex PCR; TCRdb stores in-frame clones only, minus some. The table includes some 70,000 clones, 79% detected once. The specimen was peripheral blood, collected from a patient treated with radiotherapy plus ipilimumab. These receptors were collected from a human donor with non-small cell lung cancer who had a complete response to radiotherapy plus ipilimumab.

This chain joins TRBV2 and TRBJ1-2; D call uncertain. CDR1 is SNHLY and CDR2 is FYNNEI in the germline V gene. This CDR3 spans 14 amino acids. The V end lost 4 bases, the J end lost 0 bases, and 9 bases lay between the germline ends. In nucleotides, the CDR3 is TGTGCCAGCAGTGGGGTGGGTACTAACTATGGCTACACCTTC. Its translation: CASSGVGTNYGYTF.

This chain uses TRBV18 with TRBJ2-5; 8 bases match TRBD1. Germline CDR1 is KGHSH and CDR2 is LQKENI. V was clipped by 4 bases and J by 4 bases; unmatched bases: 8. This CDR3 region has 15 residues. The CDR3 coding sequence is TGTGCCAGCTCACGAGTTAGACAGGGGCTAGAGACCCAGTACTTC. Protein: CASSRVRQGLETQYF.

This chain connects TRBV7-2 to TRBJ2-5, with D possibly being TRBD2 (5 bases). CDR1 is SGHTA and CDR2 is FQGNSA in the germline V gene. This CDR3 spans 13 amino acids. Trimming removed 5 bases from V and 8 bases from J, with 15 bases in between. CDR3 coding DNA: TGTGCCAGCAGCCCGCCTGGAGGTGGAACCCAGTACTTC. Its protein product is CASSPPGGGTQYF.

The rearrangement uses TRBV4-1 and TRBJ2-7; 8 positions agree with TRBD2. The CDR3 is made up of 17 amino acids. Unmatched junction bases numbered 16, after V lost 5 bases and J lost 4 bases. Germline V gives CDR1 MGHRA, CDR2 YSYEKL. The CDR3 DNA reads as TGCGCCAGCAGCGATAACCTCCTAGCGGGCAGGGGTTACGAGCAGTACTTC. Its translation is CASSDNLLAGRGYEQYF.

The chain couples TRBV30 to TRBJ2-3; 7 bases agree with TRBD1. V shed 8 bases, J shed 5 bases, and the junction held 13 bases outside the gene matches. From germline, CDR1 is GTSNPN and CDR2 SVGIG (reference sequence). This CDR3 is built from 14 residues. Here the CDR3 DNA reads TGTGCCCGGAAGGGGTTAGGGGGCAAAGATACGCAGTATTTT. This translates into CARKGLGGKDTQYF. Based on the CDR3 plus reference TRBV30 and TRBJ2-3, the full variable domain is SQTIHQWPATLVQPVGSPLSLECTVEGTSNPNLYWYRQAAGRGLQLLFYSVGIGQISSEVPQNLSASRPQDRQFILSSKKLLLSDSGFYLCARKGLGGKDTQYFGPGTRLTVL.

This clone is a singleton in its sample. The chain uses TRBV11-2 and TRBJ2-7, with D unclear. Deletions cut 7 bases from V and 2 bases from J, with 6 bases between. CDR1 and CDR2 from the germline V gene are SGHAT and FQNNGV. This CDR3 has 11 residues. The CDR3 sequence is CASTTPYEQYF. The CDR3 bases are TGTGCCAGCACCACACCCTACGAGCAGTACTTC. Using reference TRBV11-2 and TRBJ2-7 for the parts outside the CDR3, the full variable domain is EAGVAQSPRYKIIEKRQSVAFWCNPISGHATLYWYQQILGQGPKLLIQFQNNGVVDDSQLPKDRFSAERLKGVDSTLKIQPAKLEDSAVYLCASTTPYEQYFGPGTRLTVT.

The V gene is TRBV6-5, the J gene TRBJ2-4; no clear D. Germline V CDR1 and CDR2: MNHEY, SVGAGI. V lost 9 bases to trimming and J lost 0 bases, with 12 bases between them. The CDR3 consists of 14 residues. DNA of the CDR3: TGTGCCAGTACCTCCTCGGTAGCCAAAAACATTCAGTACTTC. Encoded protein: CASTSSVAKNIQYF.

This clone was detected a few times. This chain's CDR3 is CASSPPSSRPQPQHF. For the CDR3, the DNA is TGTGCCAGCAGCCCACCATCCTCAAGACCTCAGCCCCAGCATTTT. This chain uses TRBV6-6 with TRBJ1-5; D ambiguous. V was trimmed by 6 bases and J by 6 bases, leaving 18 bases between them. The CDR3 length is 15 residues. Germline CDR1 and CDR2: MNHNY and SVGAGI (reference sequence).

The chain recombines TRBV7-8 with TRBJ1-1, with D perhaps TRBD1 (5 bases). CDR3 size: 17 residues. Trimming removed 1 base from V and 0 bases from J, with 15 bases in between. Germline V CDR1 and CDR2: SGHVS, FQNEAQ. CDR3 sequence (DNA): TGTGCCAGCAGCTTAGGGTCCCGGGGCAACTTGAACACTGAAGCTTTCTTT. It specifies CASSLGSRGNLNTEAFF.

The rearrangement joins TRBV9 to TRBJ1-3; 8 positions match TRBD1. Per the germline V gene, CDR1 is SGDLS and CDR2 is YYNGEE. The CDR3 contains 15 residues. Germline trimming cut 3 bases from V and 4 bases from J; bases unmatched to any gene: 6. Written as DNA, the CDR3 is TGTGCCAGCAGCGCCGGACAGGGTAGCGGAAACACCATATATTTT. It translates to CASSAGQGSGNTIYF.

This clone came up a few times. The V and J genes are TRBV28 and TRBJ2-2, with D possibly matching TRBD2 (6 bases). Germline V lookup: CDR1 MDHEN, CDR2 SYDVKM. The ends were cut back, 5 bases at V and 3 bases at J, with 13 bases in the middle. CDR3 length: 15 amino acids. CDR3 DNA: TGTGCCAGCAGTGGGGAACGGGAGTACACCGGGGAGCTGTTTTTT. Encoded protein: CASSGEREYTGELFF.

The J gene is TRBJ1-5, the V gene TRBV4-3; tentative D call: TRBD1 (5 bases). V lost 1 base, J lost 7 bases, and 11 bases lay in between. The CDR3 runs 14 residues. Germline V CDR1 and CDR2: LGHNA, YSLEER. The CDR3 loop is CASSQGLQGQPQHF. The CDR3 region has the DNA TGCGCCAGCAGCCAAGGACTTCAGGGACAGCCCCAGCATTTT.

The gene calls are TRBV10-2 and TRBJ2-3, with no clear D. The V gene lost 4 bases and the J gene lost 2 bases, with 7 bases spanning the gap. CDR1 and CDR2 from the germline V gene are WSHSY and SAAADI. This CDR3 region has 13 residues. CDR3 bases: TGCGCCAGCAGTGCTGGGGACACAGATACGCAGTATTTT. Its translation is CASSAGDTDTQYF.

This chain links TRBV4-1 with TRBJ2-3, with D possibly matching TRBD1 (6 bases). Trimming took 4 bases from V and 3 from J, leaving 20 bases between them. The CDR3 has 17 amino acids. Germline CDR1 reads MGHRA; CDR2 reads YSYEKL. CDR3 nucleotides: TGCGCCAGCAGCCGGGACCGAACAGGGAGAGTAACAGATACGCAGTATTTT. Translated: CASSRDRTGRVTDTQYF.

This clone occurred a few times. The chain has TRBV4-3 and TRBJ1-2; 8 positions match TRBD1. The CDR3 runs 16 residues. Trimming at V came to 0 bases and at J to 6 bases, leaving 9 bases not matched to a gene. Germline V gene data show CDR1 as LGHNA and CDR2 as YSLEER. Here the CDR3 reads CASSQDRQGAEDGYTF. CDR3 DNA: TGCGCCAGCAGCCAAGACCGGCAGGGGGCGGAAGATGGCTACACCTTC.

The chain carries TRBV27 and TRBJ2-1; D ambiguous. With 3 bases removed from V and 5 bases from J, the gap between germline ends came to 17 bases. This CDR3 comprises 16 residues. Germline CDR1 is MNHEY and CDR2 is SMNVEV (reference sequence). CDR3 region: CASSFSAGPGNNEQFF. The CDR3 DNA follows: TGTGCCAGCAGTTTCTCCGCAGGCCCTGGGAACAATGAGCAGTTCTTC.

The chain links TRBV7-2 to TRBJ2-2, with D tentatively TRBD2 (6 bases). V lost 1 base and J 1 base, leaving 19 bases between the germline ends. This CDR3 has 19 residues. Germline lookup yields CDR1 SGHTA and CDR2 FQGNSA. The CDR3 is CASSLEGGPAGRNTGELFF. The DNA of the CDR3 is TGTGCCAGCAGCTTAGAGGGTGGGCCGGCGGGGCGGAACACCGGGGAGCTGTTTTTT.

The chain joins TRBV6-5 to TRBJ2-7; D is perhaps TRBD2 (5 bases). Germline values: CDR1 MNHEY, CDR2 SVGAGI. CDR3 length: 14 residues. The ends were cut back, 0 bases at V and 5 bases at J, with 11 bases in the middle. The CDR3 DNA reads as TGTGCCAGCAGTTACTCCTTGGCGAGGGACGAGCAGTACTTC. This sequence encodes CASSYSLARDEQYF.

This clone came up once. The V call is TRBV18, the J call TRBJ1-3; tentatively, D is TRBD1 (5 bases). The CDR3 sequence is 15 residues long. The V gene's germline CDR1 is KGHSH and CDR2 LQKENI. V lost 6 bases to trimming and J lost 0 bases, with 12 bases between them. CDR3 bases: TGTGCCAGCTCCCGGGACGTGAGCTCTGGAAACACCATATATTTT. Protein: CASSRDVSSGNTIYF.

This rearrangement joins TRBV20-1 to TRBJ1-2; no clear D gene. CDR3 length: 10 amino acids. V lost 5 bases to trimming and J lost 6 bases, with 7 bases between them. Germline CDR1 and CDR2: DFQATT and SNEGSKA (reference sequence). For the CDR3, the DNA is TGCAGTGCTGGCCCGGATGGCTACACCTTC. This sequence encodes CSAGPDGYTF.

The chain is built from TRBV7-6 and TRBJ1-3; tentatively, D is TRBD1 (5 bases). Trimming removed 5 bases from V and 9 bases from J, with 14 bases in between. CDR1 and CDR2 from the germline V gene are SGHVS and FNYEAQ. The CDR3 is made up of 13 amino acids. CDR3: CASSPDSGGTIYF. The CDR3 nucleotides read TGTGCCAGCAGCCCAGACTCTGGGGGCACCATATATTTT. The whole variable domain, remainder taken from reference TRBV7-6 and TRBJ1-3, is GAGVSQSPRYKVTKRGQDVALRCDPISGHVSLYWYRQALGQGPEFLTYFNYEAQQDKSGLPNDRFSAERPEGSISTLTIQRTEQRDSAMYRCASSPDSGGTIYFGEGSWLTVV.

The V gene is TRBV19, the J gene TRBJ2-2; 9 bases are shared with TRBD1. V lost 4 bases and J lost 4; bases outside the gene matches: 10. This CDR3 is built from 17 residues. In germline, CDR1 is LNHDA, CDR2 SQIVND (reference sequence). DNA of the CDR3: TGTGCCAGTAGTACGCGGGACAGGGCTAGCCCCACCGGGGAGCTGTTTTTT. It encodes CASSTRDRASPTGELFF. The variable domain in full, completed from reference TRBV19 and TRBJ2-2, reads DGGITQSPKYLFRKEGQNVTLSCEQNLNHDAMYWYRQDPGQGLRLIYYSQIVNDFQKGDIAEGYSVSREKKESFPLTVTSAQKNPTAFYLCASSTRDRASPTGELFFGEGSRLTVL.